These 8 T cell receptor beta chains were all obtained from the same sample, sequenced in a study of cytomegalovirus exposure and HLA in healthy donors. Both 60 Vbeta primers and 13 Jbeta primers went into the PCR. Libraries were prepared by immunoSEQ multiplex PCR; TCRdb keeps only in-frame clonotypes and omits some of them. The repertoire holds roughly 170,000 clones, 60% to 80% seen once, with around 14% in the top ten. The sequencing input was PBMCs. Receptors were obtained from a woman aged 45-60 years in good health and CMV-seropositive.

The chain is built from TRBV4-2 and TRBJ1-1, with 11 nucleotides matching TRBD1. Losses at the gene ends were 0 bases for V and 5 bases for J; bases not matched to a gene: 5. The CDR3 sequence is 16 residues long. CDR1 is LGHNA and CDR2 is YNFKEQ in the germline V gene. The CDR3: CASSQEGTGGGTEAFF. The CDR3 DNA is TGTGCCAGCAGCCAAGAAGGGACAGGGGGAGGAACTGAAGCTTTCTTT.

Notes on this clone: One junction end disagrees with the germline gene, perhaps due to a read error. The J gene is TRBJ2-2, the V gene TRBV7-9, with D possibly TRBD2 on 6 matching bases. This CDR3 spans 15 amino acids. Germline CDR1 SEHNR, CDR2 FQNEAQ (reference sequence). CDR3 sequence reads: CSSSAGPGNTGELFF. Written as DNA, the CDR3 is TGTTCCAGCAGCGCGGGACCAGGGAACACCGGGGAGCTGTTTTTT.

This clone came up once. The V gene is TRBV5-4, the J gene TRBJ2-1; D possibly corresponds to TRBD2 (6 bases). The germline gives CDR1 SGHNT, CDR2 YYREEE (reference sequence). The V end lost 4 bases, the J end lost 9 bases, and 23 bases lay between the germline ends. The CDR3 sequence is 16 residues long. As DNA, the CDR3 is TGTGCCAGCAGCGATTACCGTGGGGGGAGAAGTGCTGAGCAGTTCTTC. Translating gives CASSDYRGGRSAEQFF.

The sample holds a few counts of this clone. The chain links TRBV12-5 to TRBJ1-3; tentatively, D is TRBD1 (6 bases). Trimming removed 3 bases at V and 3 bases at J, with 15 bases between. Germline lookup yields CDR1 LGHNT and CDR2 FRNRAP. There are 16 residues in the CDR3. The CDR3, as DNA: TGTGCTAGTGGTTTTTCGGCGGGGGCGAGTGGAAACACCATATATTTT. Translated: CASGFSAGASGNTIYF.

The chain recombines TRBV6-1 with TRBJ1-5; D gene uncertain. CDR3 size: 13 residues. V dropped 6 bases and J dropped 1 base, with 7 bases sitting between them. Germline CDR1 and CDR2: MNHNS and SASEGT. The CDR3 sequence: CASRRTSNQPQHF. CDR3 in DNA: TGTGCCAGCAGAAGAACAAGCAATCAGCCCCAGCATTTT.

The CDR3 region is CASSHTVQGPYGYTF. CDR3 nucleotide sequence: TGCGCCAGCAGCCACACAGTTCAGGGTCCCTATGGCTACACCTTC. The chain recombines TRBV4-1 with TRBJ1-2; a possible D gene is TRBD1 (5 bases). From germline, CDR1 is MGHRA and CDR2 YSYEKL. The CDR3 consists of 15 residues. The V end was cut by 3 bases, the J end by 4 bases, with 15 bases between.

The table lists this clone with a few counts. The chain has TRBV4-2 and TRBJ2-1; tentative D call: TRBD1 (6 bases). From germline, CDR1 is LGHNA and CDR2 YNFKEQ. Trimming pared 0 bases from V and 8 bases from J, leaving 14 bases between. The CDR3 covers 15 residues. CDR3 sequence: CASSQEALQGHEQFF. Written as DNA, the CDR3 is TGTGCCAGCAGCCAAGAGGCCTTACAGGGCCATGAGCAGTTCTTC.

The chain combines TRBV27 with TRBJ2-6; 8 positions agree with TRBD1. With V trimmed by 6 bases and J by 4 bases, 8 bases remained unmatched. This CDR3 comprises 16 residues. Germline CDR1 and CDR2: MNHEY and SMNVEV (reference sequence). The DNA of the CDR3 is TGTGCCAGCAGCCTTTCAGGGGGCGAGGGGGCCAACGTCCTGACTTTC. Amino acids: CASSLSGGEGANVLTF. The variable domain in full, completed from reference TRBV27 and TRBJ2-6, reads EAQVTQNPRYLITVTGKKLTVTCSQNMNHEYMSWYRQDPGLGLRQIYYSMNVEVTDKGDVPEGYKVSRKEKRNFPLILESPSPNQTSLYFCASSLSGGEGANVLTFGAGSRLTVL.